This T cell receptor beta chain was retrieved from a study of identical twins. With V trimmed by 4 bases and J by 1 base, 6 bases remained unmatched. Germline assignment: CDR1 SGHRS and CDR2 YFSETQ. The CDR3 loop spans 15 amino acids. Each cDNA held unique molecular identifiers, and template switching gave it a universal primer site. TCRdb fed the 5' RACE reads into MiXCR, producing one record per CDR3 protein. The table has about 470,000 distinct CDR3 sequences, roughly a quarter seen once; the top ten hold around 3%. In addition, the sample was reused for a study of T cells expressing NK-cell markers. This second study says: The CD3+CD56-NKG2C+ fraction of several donors was likewise dominated by these clonotypes.

The rearrangement joins TRBV5-1 to TRBJ2-5; 8 bases map to TRBD1. The sample comprised CD4+ T cells sorted from blood. The sequence came from a woman aged 18-29 years in good health. In DNA, the CDR3 is TGCGCCAGCAGCCGTGGACAGGGTAGCCAAGAGACCCAGTACTTC. Translation: CASSRGQGSQETQYF.